This T cell receptor (beta chain) was sequenced for a study of regulatory T cells in long-lasting Graves disease. Across the study: A definition of persistent Graves' disease required over 5 years of antithyroid drugs plus positive TSH receptor antibodies. General study results and limits: Between persistent patients, a few thousand public clonotypes were shared, exceeding the 966 shared between new patients. Newly diagnosed disease favored TRBV20-1 and TRBJ2-1 over persistent disease.

The time point here: persistent/refractory GD, antithyroid drugs over 5 years with positive TRAb. Scientists built the TCR library using RNA that was extracted from PBMCs. It was by American Thyroid Association guidelines that Graves' disease was diagnosed. The V and J ends lost 1 base and 7 bases, in that order; junction bases with no gene match: 8. The germline gives CDR1 SGHTA, CDR2 FQGNSA. The CDR3 is 16 residues long. This clonotype was detected only a few times. Its specificity is unknown. Construction of the TCR beta libraries employed iRepertoire HTBI primers in conjunction with Arm-PCR of CDR3 regions. TCRdb analysed the multiplex PCR reads with MiXCR anew, one entry per CDR3 protein. Found here are roughly 400,000 distinct CDR3 sequences, less than 25% of them singletons; the top ten hold around 20%.

This clonotype was obtained from a female donor with Graves disease. V usage is TRBV7-2 and J usage is TRBJ2-2; 8 bases map to TRBD2. Material: peripheral blood mononuclear cells (PBMCs), obtained when the disease was refractory, from a patient treated with antithyroid drugs. The CDR3, as DNA: TGTGCCAGCAGCTTAGGGGGTCGGGGGGGTAACGGGGAGCTGTTTTTT. This codes for CASSLGGRGGNGELFF. The full variable domain, in which reference TRBV7-2 and TRBJ2-2 provide the parts outside the CDR3, is GAGVSQSPSNKVTEKGKDVELRCDPISGHTALYWYRQSLGQGLEFLIYFQGNSAPDKSGLPSDRFSAERTGGSVSTLTIQRTQQEDSAVYLCASSLGGRGGNGELFFGEGSRLTVL.